The 4 T cell receptor beta chains given below trace back to one sample, sequenced in a study of cytomegalovirus exposure and HLA in healthy donors. Both 60 Vbeta primers and 13 Jbeta primers went into the PCR. This table comes from immunoSEQ multiplex PCR, and its TCRdb copy is limited to in-frame clones, with some not included. This sample has about 170,000 clones, with around 85% found just once. The specimen sequenced was PBMCs. The receptor source for this set is a boy aged 2 to 10 in good health and CMV-seronegative.

V and J are TRBV5-1 and TRBJ2-3; 9 positions agree with TRBD1. The germline CDR1 and CDR2 sequences are SGHRS and YFSETQ. The CDR3 totals 13 residues. The J segment lost 5 bases and the V segment lost 8 bases, leaving 6 bases of the junction unmatched. CDR3 DNA: TGCGCCAGTAGACAGGGGGGACGAGATACGCAGTATTTT. Its translation is CASRQGGRDTQYF.

This chain uses TRBV4-1 with TRBJ2-4; 7 bases fit TRBD2. V trimming: 1 base; J trimming: 2 bases; junction bases outside the gene matches: 8. Germline V gives CDR1 MGHRA, CDR2 YSYEKL. The CDR3 totals 17 residues. The CDR3 region is CASSQVGAGVSKNIQYF. CDR3 nucleotide sequence: TGCGCCAGCAGCCAAGTAGGGGCGGGAGTGTCCAAAAACATTCAGTACTTC.

This clone was found once. The chain is built from TRBV5-6 and TRBJ2-2; weak D call: TRBD2 (6 bases). CDR1 and CDR2 (germline): SGHDT, YYEEEE. The ends were cut back, 4 bases at V and 6 bases at J, with 19 bases in the middle. The CDR3 has 16 amino acids. CDR3 protein: CASSPPAGRKAGELFF. In DNA form, the CDR3 reads TGTGCCAGCAGCCCCCCAGCAGGGAGGAAGGCCGGGGAGCTGTTTTTT.

J is TRBJ1-6 and V is TRBV7-9; no firm D call. The CDR3 loop spans 16 amino acids. Germline assignment: CDR1 SEHNR and CDR2 FQNEAQ (reference sequence). V was trimmed by 2 bases and J by 8 bases, leaving 16 bases between them. The CDR3 region is CASSLIGVPFDSPLHF. As DNA, the CDR3 is TGTGCCAGCAGCTTAATCGGGGTACCCTTTGATTCACCCCTCCACTTT.